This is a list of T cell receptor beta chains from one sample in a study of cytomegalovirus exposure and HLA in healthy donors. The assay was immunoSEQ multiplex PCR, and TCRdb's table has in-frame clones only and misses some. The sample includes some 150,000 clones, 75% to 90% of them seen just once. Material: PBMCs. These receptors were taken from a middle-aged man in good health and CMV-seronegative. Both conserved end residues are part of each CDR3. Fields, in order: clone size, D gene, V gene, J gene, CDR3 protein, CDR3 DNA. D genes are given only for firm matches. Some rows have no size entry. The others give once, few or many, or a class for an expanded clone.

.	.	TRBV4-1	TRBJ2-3	CASSPEGLGADTQYF	TGCGCCAGCAGCCCCGAGGGACTGGGGGCAGATACGCAGTATTTT
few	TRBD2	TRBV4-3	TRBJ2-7	CASSQIAGAPYEQYF	TGCGCCAGCAGCCAAATAGCGGGGGCCCCCTACGAGCAGTACTTC
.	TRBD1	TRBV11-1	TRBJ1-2	CASSLGQGKGGYTF	TGTGCCAGCAGCCTGGGACAGGGGAAGGGAGGCTACACCTTC
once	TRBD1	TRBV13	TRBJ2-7	CASSRKGASYEQYF	TGTGCCAGCAGCCGAAAGGGGGCTTCCTACGAGCAGTACTTC
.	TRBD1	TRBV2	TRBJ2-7	CASSGDRTGATYEQYF	TGTGCCAGCAGTGGGGATAGGACAGGGGCGACCTACGAGCAGTACTTC
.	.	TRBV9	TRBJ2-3	CASSVALGDTQYF	TGTGCCAGCAGCGTAGCTCTAGGAGATACGCAGTATTTT
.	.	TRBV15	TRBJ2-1	CATSRVAGGYNEQFF	TGTGCCACCAGCAGAGTGGCAGGGGGGTACAATGAGCAGTTCTTC
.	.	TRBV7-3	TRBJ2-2	CASSLRPNTGELFF	TGTGCCAGCAGCTTAAGGCCTAACACCGGGGAGCTGTTTTTT
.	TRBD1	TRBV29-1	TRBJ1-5	CSVTTGVGQPQHF	TGCAGCGTCACGACAGGGGTCGGTCAGCCCCAGCATTTT
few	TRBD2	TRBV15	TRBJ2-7	CATSTTSGGPYEQYF	TGTGCCACCAGCACCACTAGCGGGGGCCCCTACGAGCAGTACTTC
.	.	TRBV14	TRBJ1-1	CASSQVIGPNTEAFF	TGTGCCAGCAGCCAAGTGATTGGGCCGAACACTGAAGCTTTCTTT
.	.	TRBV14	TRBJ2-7	CASSLLRTGEQYF	TGTGCCAGCAGCCTCCTGAGAACGGGCGAGCAGTACTTC
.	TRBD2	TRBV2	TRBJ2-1	CASSPSGRAYNEQFF	TGTGCCAGCAGTCCTAGCGGGAGAGCCTACAATGAGCAGTTCTTC
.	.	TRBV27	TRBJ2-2	CASSLLAGARTGELFF	TGTGCCAGCAGTTTATTGGCGGGGGCGAGGACCGGGGAGCTGTTTTTT
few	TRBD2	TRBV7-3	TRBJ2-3	CASSPKSTSGGSTDTQYF	TGTGCCAGCAGCCCTAAGTCCACTAGCGGGGGCAGCACAGATACGCAGTATTTT
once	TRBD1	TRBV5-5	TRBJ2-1	CASSNGQGPSEQFF	TGTGCCAGCAGCAATGGACAGGGGCCCAGTGAGCAGTTCTTC
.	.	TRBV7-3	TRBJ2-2	CASSLSGNTGELFF	TGTGCCAGCAGCTTGTCAGGGAACACCGGGGAGCTGTTTTTT
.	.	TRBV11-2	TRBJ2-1	CASSLAAASGQFF	TGTGCCAGCAGCTTAGCGGCGGCAAGTGGGCAGTTCTTC
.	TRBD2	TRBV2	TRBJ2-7	CASSEGTSGSREQYF	TGTGCCAGCAGTGAAGGGACTAGCGGGAGTAGGGAGCAGTACTTC
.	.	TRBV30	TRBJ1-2	CASGIYYGYTF	TGTGCCTCCGGTATATATTACGGCTACACCTTC
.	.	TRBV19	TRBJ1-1	CASIGGRNTEAFF	TGTGCCAGTATAGGCGGGAGGAACACTGAAGCTTTCTTT
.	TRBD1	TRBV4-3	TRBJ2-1	CASSHQTGKDEQFF	TGCGCCAGCAGCCACCAGACAGGGAAGGATGAGCAGTTCTTC
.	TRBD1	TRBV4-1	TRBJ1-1	CASSHPRTGMNTEAFF	TGCGCCAGCAGCCACCCCCGGACAGGCATGAACACTGAAGCTTTCTTT